Below, 29 T cell receptor beta chains from the same sample are listed, as sequenced in a study of blood T cells in healthy people across ages. With a J-beta primer mix and a sample-barcoded 5' primer, a second PCR ran 7 to 11 cycles. Via MiXCR, TCRdb re-called the 5' RACE reads, giving one row per CDR3 protein. In the table there are some 790,000 distinct CDR3 sequences, roughly 26% of which are singletons. Sequenced: blood. The receptors originated from a woman of 80 years or more in good health.

In its sample, this clonotype was seen many times. V gene TRBV6-6 combines with J gene TRBJ2-3; D may be TRBD2 (6 bases). The CDR3 has 13 amino acids. V lost 7 bases, J lost 1 base, and 9 bases lay in between. The germline V gene has CDR1 MNHNY and CDR2 SVGAGI (reference sequence). The CDR3 DNA is TGTGCCAGCACCCCGGGAGGCACAGATACGCAGTATTTT. Its protein is CASTPGGTDTQYF.

Turning to this clonotype: This may come from a read error, since a much larger clone is one base off. The chain employs TRBV9 and TRBJ2-3, with D unresolved. The CDR3 runs 16 residues. The germline V gene encodes CDR1 SGDLS and CDR2 YYNGEE. The CDR3 is CASSVVGERGTDMQYF. The CDR3 coding sequence is TGTGCCAGCAGCGTAGTTGGGGAACGAGGAACAGATATGCAGTATTTT.

This clonotype was observed at least ten times. The genes are TRBV20-1 and TRBJ2-1; maybe TRBD2 (7 bases). CDR1 and CDR2 (germline): DFQATT, SNEGSKA (reference sequence). This CDR3 has 15 residues. With 1 base removed from V and 0 bases from J, the gap between germline ends came to 10 bases. The CDR3 coding sequence is TGCAGTGCTAGAGTGGGGGGGCCCTCCTACAATGAGCAGTTCTTC. It yields the protein CSARVGGPSYNEQFF.

This clonotype was seen repeatedly, ten times or more. V usage is TRBV20-1 and J usage is TRBJ2-7, with 7 bases matching TRBD1. The V segment lost 6 bases and the J segment 0 bases; nucleotides outside the gene matches: 5. Germline lookup yields CDR1 DFQATT and CDR2 SNEGSKA (reference sequence). The CDR3 extends over 13 amino acids. The CDR3 bases are TGCAGTGCCCCGGGACAGTTCTCCTACGAGCAGTACTTC. Protein sequence: CSAPGQFSYEQYF.

This clonotype was picked up many times. The rearrangement joins TRBV6-2 or TRBV6-3 to TRBJ1-2; D is possibly TRBD1 (5 bases). The V end lost 4 bases, the J end lost 4 bases, and 10 bases lay between the germline ends. Germline CDR1 MNHEY, CDR2 SVGEGT. This CDR3 spans 13 amino acids. This CDR3 reads CASSFGTPYGYTF. The CDR3 nucleotides read TGTGCCAGCAGTTTTGGGACGCCCTATGGCTACACCTTC.

This clonotype was detected many times. The chain joins TRBV12-3 or TRBV12-4 to TRBJ1-4; TRBD1 matches at 9 bases. CDR3 size: 12 residues. Trimming at V came to 4 bases and at J to 16 bases, leaving 7 bases not matched to a gene. CDR3 coding DNA: TGTGCCAGCAGTTCAGGGACAGGGAAAAAGTTTTTT. Its translation: CASSSGTGKKFF.

The chain has TRBV9 and TRBJ1-1; TRBD1 agrees at 8 bases. V shed 3 bases, J shed 5 bases, and the junction held 15 bases outside the gene matches. The CDR3 contains 17 residues. Germline V gene sequence: CDR1 SGDLS, CDR2 YYNGEE. Here the CDR3 reads CASSEVEDQGAWTEAFF. The CDR3 DNA follows: TGTGCCAGCAGCGAAGTAGAGGACCAGGGGGCTTGGACTGAAGCTTTCTTT.

The V call is TRBV2, the J call TRBJ2-7; possible D gene TRBD1, 6 bases. CDR1 and CDR2 from the germline V gene are SNHLY and FYNNEI. The germline V and J ends were trimmed by 2 bases and 4 bases, with 15 bases remaining between them. The CDR3 has 15 residues. The CDR3 region is CASSERPGAWYEQYF. The CDR3 DNA is TGTGCCAGCAGTGAAAGGCCAGGGGCATGGTACGAGCAGTACTTC.

This clonotype was seen more than once but under ten times. A much larger clone differs by one base, so this may be a read error. V gene TRBV29-1 combines with J gene TRBJ2-1; possibly TRBD1 or TRBD2 for D (5 bases each). The J call may be mistaken, given a closer DNA end match to TRBJ2-7. CDR3 length: 14 residues. Germline V CDR1 and CDR2: SQVTM, ANQGSEA. CDR3 bases: TGCAGCGTTGTAAAGGGGAGCTCCTACAATGAGCAGTACTTC. This codes for CSVVKGSSYNEQYF.

V usage is TRBV6-5 and J usage is TRBJ1-2; tentatively, D is TRBD1 (5 bases). CDR1 is MNHEY and CDR2 is SVGAGI in the germline V gene. Trimming pared 7 bases from V and 4 bases from J, leaving 19 bases between. This CDR3 has 15 residues. CDR3 residues: CASTTRGGGSYGYTF. CDR3 nucleotide sequence: TGTGCCAGCACGACCCGGGGCGGAGGGAGCTATGGCTACACCTTC.

The rearrangement joins TRBV6-2 or TRBV6-3 to TRBJ1-1; TRBD1 might be the D (5 bases). The V end was cut by 2 bases, the J end by 4 bases, with 11 bases between. Germline loops: CDR1 MNHEY, CDR2 SVGEGT. The length of the CDR3 is 14 residues. DNA of the CDR3: TGTGCCAGCAGTTACGGCGGGACCCCCACTGAAGCTTTCTTT. Protein product: CASSYGGTPTEAFF.

Ten or more counts support this clonotype. The gene calls are TRBV5-1 and TRBJ2-7; 9 bases align to TRBD1. CDR1 is SGHRS and CDR2 is YFSETQ in the germline V gene. Unmatched junction bases numbered 9, after V lost 3 bases and J lost 5 bases. The CDR3 length is 15 residues. The CDR3 spells CASSYRGRTGDEQYF. The CDR3 nucleotides are TGCGCCAGCAGCTACCGTGGGCGGACAGGGGACGAGCAGTACTTC. Full variable domain (missing parts from reference TRBV5-1 and TRBJ2-7): KAGVTQTPRYLIKTRGQQVTLSCSPISGHRSVSWYQQTPGQGLQFLFEYFSETQRNKGNFPGRFSGRQFSNSRSEMNVSTLELGDSALYLCASSYRGRTGDEQYFGPGTRLTVT.

Comments on this clonotype: This is likely a read error, given that the CDR3 carries no conserved phenylalanine or tryptophan at its end. The chain carries TRBV20-1 and TRBJ2-6; D is undetermined. In germline, CDR1 is DFQATT, CDR2 SNEGSKA (reference sequence). The CDR3 contains 16 residues. Trimming took off 2 bases at V and 4 bases at J, with 15 bases between the two ends. CDR3 residues: CSARYQADSGANVLTS. Written as DNA, the CDR3 is TGCAGTGCTAGATACCAGGCAGACTCGGGGGCCAACGTCCTGACTTCC.

This clonotype has at least ten counts. V is TRBV4-3 and J is TRBJ2-3, with D possibly TRBD2 on 7 matching bases. V was pared by 5 bases and J by 3 bases, with 15 bases between. CDR3 size: 15 residues. The germline gives CDR1 LGHNA, CDR2 YSLEER. CDR3 sequence reads: CASSLGGERTDTQYF. Written as DNA, the CDR3 is TGCGCCAGCAGCTTAGGGGGGGAGAGGACAGATACGCAGTATTTT.

Worth noting for this clonotype: Its ends do not fully match the called genes, so a read error is possible. The chain has TRBV6-6 and TRBJ1-4, with no clear D. There are 16 residues in the CDR3. Germline V lookup: CDR1 MNHNY, CDR2 SVGAGI (reference sequence). The CDR3 here is CASSYFVEGSLEKRFF. CDR3 nucleotide sequence: TGTGCCAGCAGTTACTTTGTTGAAGGGTCCTTAGAAAAACGGTTTTTT.

This clonotype was observed a handful of times. The chain employs TRBV30 and TRBJ1-5; D remains ambiguous. Germline V CDR1 and CDR2: GTSNPN, SVGIG (reference sequence). The germline V and J ends were trimmed by 3 bases and 6 bases, with 12 bases remaining between them. CDR3 length: 13 residues. The CDR3 loop reads CAWREGTAQPQHF. For the CDR3, the DNA is TGTGCCTGGAGAGAAGGTACGGCTCAGCCCCAGCATTTT.

CDR3 bases: TGTGCCAGCAGCTTAGGGGGGGAGGGCCAGAGATCACCCCTCCACTTT. Protein: CASSLGGEGQRSPLHF. The rearrangement links TRBV7-6 to TRBJ1-6; weak D call: TRBD1 (5 bases). Trimming pared 1 base from V and 10 bases from J, leaving 17 bases between. The CDR3 spans 16 residues. CDR1 and CDR2 from the germline V gene are SGHVS and FNYEAQ.

In this sample, this clonotype turned up many times. The V and J genes are TRBV4-2 and TRBJ1-2; 8 bases map to TRBD1. The germline V gene encodes CDR1 LGHNA and CDR2 YNFKEQ. J was trimmed by 0 bases and V by 0 bases; bases with no gene match: 9. This CDR3 is 18 amino acids long. The CDR3 sequence: CASSQEIWQGASNYGYTF. Here the CDR3 DNA reads TGTGCCAGCAGCCAAGAGATCTGGCAGGGGGCATCTAACTATGGCTACACCTTC.

The chain links TRBV4-3 to TRBJ1-3, with D perhaps TRBD1 (5 bases). The CDR3 has 19 residues. Germline V gives CDR1 LGHNA, CDR2 YSLEER. Trimming left V 1 base short and J 0 bases short, with 19 bases between. CDR3 DNA: TGCGCCAGCAGCCAAGCCATCGGGGCAGGGACTCTCTCTGGAAACACCATATATTTT. This translates into CASSQAIGAGTLSGNTIYF.

This clonotype has more than one count but fewer than ten. This chain links TRBV3-1 with TRBJ1-1, with unresolved D. V was cut by 4 bases and J by 6 bases, with 12 bases left in between. The CDR3 is 13 residues long. Germline V gives CDR1 LGHDT, CDR2 YNNKEL (reference sequence). CDR3 nucleotides: TGTGCCAGCAGCCGATTTGTTGGCGCTGAAGCTTTCTTT. As protein: CASSRFVGAEAFF.

This clonotype was recorded at least ten times. V and J are TRBV25-1 and TRBJ2-3, with a tentative D call TRBD2 (5 bases). Trimming took off 5 bases at V and 1 base at J, with 16 bases between the two ends. The CDR3 is 16 residues long. Germline V gene data show CDR1 as MGHDK and CDR2 as SYGVNS. CDR3 in DNA: TGTGCCAGCAGTTCCAGGAGGAATGTGGGCACAGATACGCAGTATTTT. Residues: CASSSRRNVGTDTQYF.

The J gene is TRBJ2-1, the V gene TRBV5-1; D is unresolved. Germline lookup yields CDR1 SGHRS and CDR2 YFSETQ. The CDR3 extends over 13 amino acids. The ends were cut back, 5 bases at V and 2 bases at J, with 8 bases in the middle. The CDR3 loop is CASSDLAYNEQFF. The CDR3 DNA sequence: TGCGCCAGCAGTGATCTCGCCTACAATGAGCAGTTCTTC.

The V gene is TRBV7-2, the J gene TRBJ2-2, with a possible D match to TRBD1 (7 bases). The CDR3 is made up of 16 amino acids. V dropped 5 bases and J dropped 4 bases, with 17 bases sitting between them. Germline CDR1 SGHTA, CDR2 FQGNSA. As DNA, the CDR3 is TGTGCCAGCAGCCCCCGAGCGCAGGGGGGCACCGGGGAGCTGTTTTTT. Protein sequence: CASSPRAQGGTGELFF. The full variable domain, rest sourced from reference TRBV7-2 and TRBJ2-2, is GAGVSQSPSNKVTEKGKDVELRCDPISGHTALYWYRQSLGQGLEFLIYFQGNSAPDKSGLPSDRFSAERTGGSVSTLTIQRTQQEDSAVYLCASSPRAQGGTGELFFGEGSRLTVL.

In its sample, this clonotype was seen many times. CDR3 loop: CASSLEGGTLPLYEQYF. CDR3 in DNA: TGTGCCAGCAGCTTAGAAGGGGGGACTCTTCCCCTCTACGAGCAGTACTTC. This chain links TRBV7-9 with TRBJ2-7, with D perhaps TRBD1 or TRBD2 (6 bases each). The germline CDR1 and CDR2 sequences are SEHNR and FQNEAQ (reference sequence). The CDR3 totals 17 residues. V lost 1 base to trimming and J lost 3 bases, with 19 bases between them.

This clonotype was counted at least ten times. The chain joins TRBV4-1 to TRBJ2-1; weak D call: TRBD2 (6 bases). Germline CDR1 reads MGHRA; CDR2 reads YSYEKL. V was clipped by 1 base and J by 0 bases, with 13 bases between them. CDR3 length equals 17 residues. This CDR3 reads CASSQATGGPSYNEQFF. The CDR3 DNA follows: TGCGCCAGCAGCCAAGCCACCGGGGGACCCTCCTACAATGAGCAGTTCTTC.

V usage is TRBV20-1 and J usage is TRBJ2-1; D call uncertain. CDR3 length: 13 residues. V shed 1 base and J shed 3 bases, with 7 bases lying between them. Germline-derived CDR1 and CDR2 are DFQATT and SNEGSKA (reference sequence). CDR3 bases: TGCAGTGCTAGAGGGGCAGTCTACAATGAGCAGTTCTTC. Translating it yields CSARGAVYNEQFF.

This clonotype was counted ten times or more. The V and J genes are TRBV6-2 or TRBV6-3 and TRBJ2-6; TRBD1 or TRBD2 may be the D gene (6 bases each). This CDR3 comprises 14 residues. The V end was cut by 0 bases, the J end by 9 bases, with 9 bases between. Per the germline V gene, CDR1 is MNHEY and CDR2 is SVGEGT. The CDR3 DNA sequence: TGTGCCAGCAGTTACTCGGGGGGCGGCAACGTCCTGACTTTC. Protein sequence: CASSYSGGGNVLTF.

This clonotype was seen only a few times. V usage is TRBV3-1 and J usage is TRBJ1-6, with TRBD1 as a possible D gene (6 bases). V was cut by 3 bases and J by 7 bases, with 13 bases left in between. CDR1 is LGHDT, CDR2 YNNKEL, per germline (reference sequence). The CDR3 sequence is 15 residues long. The CDR3 sequence: CASSHYRERNSPLHF. The CDR3 coding sequence is TGTGCCAGCAGCCACTACAGGGAGCGCAATTCACCCCTCCACTTT.

This clonotype was counted only a few times. J is TRBJ2-3 and V is TRBV21-1; the D call of TRBD1 is as the table states it, not checked on the DNA. TRBV21-1 represents a pseudogene. This CDR3 contains 19 residues. The chain's CDR3 is CASSKDPGRRDRGTDTQYF. DNA of the CDR3: TGTGCCAGCAGCAAAGACCCGGGGAGGCGGGACAGGGGTACAGATACGCAGTATTTT.